This T cell receptor beta chain was profiled in a study of T cell responses to AZD1222 COVID-19 vaccine. Whole-study context: Whether given at about 4 or about 12 weeks, second doses were pooled.

V lost 3 bases and J 4 bases, leaving 12 bases between the germline ends. Germline V CDR1 and CDR2: KGHSH, LQKENI. The CDR3 contains 14 residues. Clones were sequenced by immunoSEQ multiplex PCR, and TCRdb holds only the in-frame ones, with some missing. Of some 87,000 clones listed, around 87% were seen once; the top ten hold 31%. This chain connects TRBV18 to TRBJ1-2, with a tentative D call TRBD1 (5 bases). The sample consisted of peripheral blood, taken on day 0 of AZD1222 vaccination. The TCR sequence derives from an adult in good health. CDR3 in amino acids: CASSPTGDPYGYTF. CDR3 nucleotides: TGTGCCAGCTCACCTACGGGGGACCCCTATGGCTACACCTTC.